This TCR beta chain is from a study of shared clonotypes between healthy human individuals. Notes on this clone: Its antigen is not identified.

General study points: Generation of non-shared clonotypes was less probable than generation of clonotypes shared by all four donors.

The V gene's germline CDR1 is SGHTA and CDR2 FQGNSA. The CDR3 is 15 amino acids. The J segment lost 4 bases and the V segment lost 5 bases, leaving 7 bases of the junction unmatched. In the CD4+ fraction, cells were divided into CD45RA+ naive and CD45RA-negative memory subsets. Deep-level assay runs were performed. Authors' data handling: Quality scores were absent from the junction-only immunoSEQ sequences, so filtering differed. Profiled with immunoSEQ multiplex PCR; TCRdb holds only in-frame clones, not every one. V and J calls plus clone size are reproduced from that table; the DNA served to infer D and trimming. This repertoire shows around 2.3 million clones, almost 96% found once; its top ten account for around 0.13%.

The receptor's source is a man aged 18 to 35 in good health. V is TRBV7-2 and J is TRBJ2-2; 7 bases line up with TRBD1. The sample taken for sequencing was naive CD4+ T cells sorted from blood. Regarding subset: CD45RA+ positively selected. CDR3 region: CASSLRTGITGELFF. Here the CDR3 DNA reads TGTGCCAGCAGCCTCCGGACAGGAATCACCGGGGAGCTGTTTTTT.